Listed here is a single T cell receptor (beta chain). Its cognate antigen is unknown. The data were taken from a study of cytomegalovirus exposure and HLA in healthy donors. Study information: The platform used for the roughly 130 validation repertoires matched that of the approximately 620 first-cohort repertoires, a later analysis reported.

Study findings and constraints: Most TCR sequences were rare, but some public TCRs occurred in many donors. The TCR clusters that emerged in the first cohort tended, a later analysis found, to co-occur in the roughly 120 validation repertoires.

Profiled with immunoSEQ multiplex PCR; TCRdb holds only in-frame clones, not every one. Among about 98,000 clones listed, less than 90% were seen once. Sequenced sample: PBMCs. The receptor was derived from a man younger than 35 in good health and CMV-seropositive.

The CDR3, as DNA: TGTGCCAGCTTGCGTGGAAACACCATATATTTT. Protein: CASLRGNTIYF. The J gene is TRBJ1-3, the V gene TRBV6-5; no clear D gene. Germline V CDR1 and CDR2: MNHEY, SVGAGI. The CDR3 is 11 residues long. The V end was cut by 8 bases, the J end by 3 bases, with 5 bases between.